The 30 T cell receptor beta chains in this list originate from one sample, sequenced in a study of T cells in Graves' hyperthyroidism and ophthalmopathy. Amplification yielded TCR beta CDR3 regions, with RNA transcripts as the source. With the HTBI primer set, the TCR CDR3 went through a first round of RT-PCR. In TCRdb, the multiplex PCR reads were re-called with MiXCR into one record per CDR3 protein. The data contain around 400,000 distinct CDR3 sequences, approximately 25% of them seen just once; the ten biggest clones take up more than 60%. The specimen sequenced was blood. The origin of the receptors is a man aged 50 to 60 with Graves' hyperthyroidism.

The chain combines TRBV10-3 with TRBJ2-7; D gene unclear. Per germline, CDR1 ENHRY and CDR2 SYGVKD. The length of the CDR3 is 15 residues. V was clipped by 2 bases and J by 0 bases, with 11 bases between them. The CDR3 loop is CAISERGVSSYEQYF. CDR3 coding DNA: TGTGCCATCAGTGAGCGCGGAGTGAGCTCCTACGAGCAGTACTTC.

The chain has TRBV27 and TRBJ2-1; 7 bases are a match to TRBD1. Per germline, CDR1 MNHEY and CDR2 SMNVEV (reference sequence). The trim removed 8 bases at V and 5 bases at J, leaving 3 bases unmatched. The CDR3 runs to 12 residues. In DNA, the CDR3 is TGTGCCAGCTTCGACAGGGACAATGAGCAGTTCTTC. Translated: CASFDRDNEQFF.

This clonotype was seen only a few times. This sequence joins TRBV20-1 and TRBJ2-7, with a weak D call TRBD2 (6 bases). Germline loops: CDR1 DFQATT, CDR2 SNEGSKA (reference sequence). The CDR3 has 11 residues. Trimming cost V 7 bases and J 6 bases, with 13 bases left between them. CDR3 region: CSVGDFGEQYF. As DNA, the CDR3 is TGCAGTGTCGGGGACTTCGGCGAGCAGTACTTC.

The chain employs TRBV9 and TRBJ2-1; TRBD1 aligns across 7 bases. The V gene end was trimmed by 0 bases and the J gene end by 10 bases; junction bases not matched to a gene: 7. The CDR3 totals 14 residues. CDR1 is SGDLS and CDR2 is YYNGEE in the germline V gene. In DNA form, the CDR3 reads TGTGCCAGCAGCGTAGTGTGGGACAGCTACGAGCAGTTCTTC. As protein: CASSVVWDSYEQFF.

This clonotype was observed at least ten times. The V call is TRBV7-9, the J call TRBJ2-1, with 13 bases identical to TRBD2. Germline V gives CDR1 SEHNR, CDR2 FQNEAQ (reference sequence). The CDR3 is 19 amino acids. J gave up 9 bases and V 2 bases, and 16 bases lay outside the gene matches. The CDR3 loop reads CASSLPPGTSGAKGFEQFF. CDR3 DNA sequence: TGTGCCAGCAGCTTACCCCCCGGGACTAGCGGGGCAAAGGGGTTTGAGCAGTTCTTC.

The chain has TRBV30 and TRBJ2-3; 8 positions agree with TRBD2. The germline CDR1 and CDR2 sequences are GTSNPN and SVGIG (reference sequence). V was pared by 0 bases and J by 0 bases, with 8 bases of the junction left unmatched. This CDR3 has 17 amino acids. The CDR3 protein is CAWSVFSSGWSTDTQYF. As DNA, the CDR3 is TGTGCCTGGAGTGTATTCTCTAGCGGGTGGAGCACAGATACGCAGTATTTT.

This clonotype was seen a handful of times. CDR3 amino acids: CSARRTGETQYF. CDR3 DNA sequence: TGCAGTGCTAGAAGGACAGGGGAGACCCAGTACTTC. This chain uses TRBV20-1 with TRBJ2-5; TRBD1 matches 8 bases. The CDR3 runs 12 residues. Germline lookup yields CDR1 DFQATT and CDR2 SNEGSKA (reference sequence). The junction had 1 base not matched to a gene; V was cut back by 2 bases and J by 5 bases.

Turning to this clonotype: A read error is possible here, since a much larger clone lies one base away. The gene calls are TRBV6-1 and TRBJ2-5; no clear D. Deletions cut 7 bases from V and 0 bases from J, with 9 bases between. CDR3 size: 13 residues. Germline assignment: CDR1 MNHNS and CDR2 SASEGT. The CDR3 sequence is CASTLRDQETQYF. CDR3 bases: TGTGCCAGCACCCTAAGAGACCAAGAGACCCAGTACTTC.

At least ten counts were recorded for this clonotype. The genes are TRBV2 and TRBJ1-1; 7 bases align to TRBD1. The V segment lost 6 bases and the J segment 4 bases; nucleotides outside the gene matches: 8. Germline V gene sequence: CDR1 SNHLY, CDR2 FYNNEI. The CDR3 runs 14 residues. This CDR3 reads CASRIRQGSTEAFF. The CDR3 DNA reads as TGTGCCAGCAGGATCCGACAGGGTTCCACTGAAGCTTTCTTT.

This clonotype was counted between two and nine times. This chain joins TRBV7-9 and TRBJ1-4; D might be TRBD1 (5 bases). The CDR3 totals 14 residues. Germline CDR1 reads SEHNR; CDR2 reads FQNEAQ (reference sequence). V lost 2 bases to trimming and J lost 7 bases, with 11 bases between them. DNA for the CDR3: TGTGCCAGCAGCTTACCGGGGGTGGTTGAAAAACTGTTTTTT. Protein: CASSLPGVVEKLFF.

V gene TRBV19 combines with J gene TRBJ2-1, with TRBD2 identical over 15 bases. In germline, CDR1 is LNHDA, CDR2 SQIVND (reference sequence). The CDR3 has 19 residues. Trimming cost V 4 bases and J 1 base; bases outside gene matches: 8. CDR3 bases: TGTGCCAGTAGTAAGAGGACTAGCGGGAGGGCCAGGTCCTACAATGAGCAGTTCTTC. Translation: CASSKRTSGRARSYNEQFF. Drawing the rest from reference TRBV19 and TRBJ2-1, the complete variable domain is DGGITQSPKYLFRKEGQNVTLSCEQNLNHDAMYWYRQDPGQGLRLIYYSQIVNDFQKGDIAEGYSVSREKKESFPLTVTSAQKNPTAFYLCASSKRTSGRARSYNEQFFGPGTRLTVL.

The V call is TRBV18, the J call TRBJ1-4; the D is unclear. V lost 2 bases to trimming and J lost 7 bases, with 11 bases between them. Germline V gene lookup returns CDR1 KGHSH and CDR2 LQKENI. The CDR3 covers 14 residues. CDR3 amino acids: CASSPGSGREKLFF. The DNA for the CDR3 is TGTGCCAGCTCACCAGGGTCGGGCCGTGAAAAACTGTTTTTT.

This clonotype was seen more than once but under ten times. The chain's CDR3 is CASSWRGNEQYF. The CDR3 DNA reads TGTGCCAGCAGTTGGCGAGGGAACGAGCAGTACTTC. The V call is TRBV2, the J call TRBJ2-7; tentatively, D is TRBD2 (5 bases). The CDR3 is 12 amino acids. Germline values: CDR1 SNHLY, CDR2 FYNNEI. The ends were cut back, 5 bases at V and 5 bases at J, with 10 bases in the middle.

This clonotype occurred a few times. The chain combines TRBV7-9 with TRBJ1-2; no firm D call. CDR1 is SEHNR, CDR2 FQNEAQ, per germline (reference sequence). This CDR3 contains 14 residues. V was shortened by 5 bases and J by 2 bases, with 12 bases between the two germline ends. The DNA for the CDR3 is TGTGCCAGCAGCCCGAGTATGGCAAACTATGGCTACACCTTC. Its translation is CASSPSMANYGYTF.

This chain links TRBV18 with TRBJ2-1; D may be TRBD1 or TRBD2 (5 bases each). Trimming stripped 4 bases from V and 3 bases from J, with 10 bases between. CDR3 length: 14 residues. The germline CDR1 and CDR2 sequences are KGHSH and LQKENI. The CDR3, as DNA: TGTGCCAGCTCACGAGGGGCAAGCTACAATGAGCAGTTCTTC. Translation gives CASSRGASYNEQFF.

This clonotype was observed many times. The gene calls are TRBV2 and TRBJ2-7, with a tentative D call TRBD1 (6 bases). The germline CDR1 and CDR2 sequences are SNHLY and FYNNEI. V lost 8 bases and J lost 2, with 10 bases in between. The CDR3 loop spans 12 amino acids. In nucleotides, the CDR3 is TGTGCCAGCGGGGGCAGCCCCTACGAGCAGTACTTC. Its protein product is CASGGSPYEQYF.

This clonotype was counted a few times. The chain combines TRBV20-1 with TRBJ1-1; D is perhaps TRBD1 (5 bases). The germline V and J ends were trimmed by 1 base and 2 bases, with 8 bases remaining between them. CDR1 is DFQATT and CDR2 is SNEGSKA in the germline V gene (reference sequence). There are 13 residues in the CDR3. This chain's CDR3 is CSARGQINTEAFF. The CDR3 DNA is TGCAGTGCTAGAGGACAGATCAACACTGAAGCTTTCTTT.

The sample holds a few counts of this clonotype. This chain uses TRBV29-1 with TRBJ2-1, with 14 bases matching TRBD2. Germline V gene data show CDR1 as SQVTM and CDR2 as ANQGSEA. This CDR3 has 16 amino acids. Germline trimming cut 6 bases from V and 0 bases from J; bases unmatched to any gene: 4. CDR3 region: CSVGTSGSSSYNEQFF. The CDR3 DNA reads as TGCAGCGTCGGGACTAGCGGGAGCTCCTCCTACAATGAGCAGTTCTTC.

A single count supports this clonotype. The CDR3 nucleotides are TGTGCCAGCAGCTTCGGCCAGGTCTCTGGGGCCAACGTCCTGACTTTC. Protein product: CASSFGQVSGANVLTF. V is TRBV5-6 and J is TRBJ2-6, with D unresolved. The length of the CDR3 is 16 residues. Germline CDR1 and CDR2: SGHDT and YYEEEE. The germline V and J ends were trimmed by 2 bases and 0 bases, with 9 bases remaining between them.

This clonotype occurred a few times. At one boundary the junction diverges from the germline segment, which might be a read error. The J gene is TRBJ1-2, the V gene TRBV27; 12 bases map to TRBD1. Per germline, CDR1 MNHEY and CDR2 SMNVEV (reference sequence). CDR3 length: 17 amino acids. The DNA of the CDR3 is TGTGCCAGCAGTGTATCCGGGACAGGGGGCATAGGCTATGGCTACACCTTC. Encoded protein: CASSVSGTGGIGYGYTF.

This clonotype was counted only a few times. The rearrangement joins TRBV4-1 to TRBJ2-7, with D tentatively TRBD1 or TRBD2 (5 bases each). The V end lost 4 bases, the J end lost 8 bases, and 15 bases lay between the germline ends. This CDR3 region has 13 residues. The germline V gene has CDR1 MGHRA and CDR2 YSYEKL. CDR3 DNA sequence: TGCGCCAGCAGCCCCCCAGTCGGGGACCAGCAGTACTTC. Translating gives CASSPPVGDQQYF.

This clonotype was picked up a small number of times. The rearrangement uses TRBV6-1 and TRBJ1-5, with D unclear. The CDR3 has 13 amino acids. Germline CDR1 MNHNS, CDR2 SASEGT. The V gene lost 6 bases and the J gene lost 8 bases, with 14 bases spanning the gap. The CDR3, as DNA: TGTGCCAGCAGCAGCGGCCTTAGGGAGCCCCAGCATTTT. Translating it yields CASSSGLREPQHF.

The chain joins TRBV27 to TRBJ1-6; D ambiguous. The CDR3 is made up of 15 amino acids. V was pared by 2 bases and J by 5 bases, with 10 bases between. Germline V gives CDR1 MNHEY, CDR2 SMNVEV (reference sequence). The CDR3 region has the DNA TGTGCCAGCAGTTTAGGCATTGGCGATAATTCACCCCTCCACTTT. As protein: CASSLGIGDNSPLHF.

The V and J genes are TRBV11-3 and TRBJ2-2, with D maybe TRBD1 (5 bases). Germline V gives CDR1 SGHNT, CDR2 YENEEA. Trimming removed 0 bases from V and 1 base from J, with 9 bases in between. This CDR3 comprises 16 residues. The CDR3 protein is CASSLDPGQNTGELFF. The CDR3 DNA reads as TGTGCCAGCAGCTTAGACCCTGGACAGAACACCGGGGAGCTGTTTTTT.

The rearrangement joins TRBV3-1 to TRBJ2-1; 10 nucleotides align to TRBD1. Germline V gene data show CDR1 as LGHDT and CDR2 as YNNKEL (reference sequence). The CDR3 has 16 residues. V was clipped by 7 bases and J by 2 bases; unmatched bases: 8. Written as DNA, the CDR3 is TGTGCCAGCAAGGGGGACAGGGGCACACCCTACAATGAGCAGTTCTTC. This sequence encodes CASKGDRGTPYNEQFF.

Many counts were recorded for this clonotype. The gene calls are TRBV12-5 and TRBJ2-5; the match to TRBD2 covers 7 bases. After removal of 6 bases from V and 5 bases from J, the junction contained 12 bases not matched to a gene. The CDR3 is 15 amino acids. Germline assignment: CDR1 LGHNT and CDR2 FRNRAP. CDR3 in amino acids: CASGLGGPPRETQYF. The CDR3 DNA follows: TGTGCTAGTGGACTGGGAGGGCCTCCTCGGGAGACCCAGTACTTC. The variable domain in full, with the rest retrieved from reference TRBV12-5 and TRBJ2-5, is DARVTQTPRHKVTEMGQEVTMRCQPILGHNTVFWYRQTMMQGLELLAYFRNRAPLDDSGMPKDRFSAEMPDATLATLKIQPSEPRDSAVYFCASGLGGPPRETQYFGPGTRLLVL.

V and J are TRBV12-3 or TRBV12-4 and TRBJ2-2; 7 bases align to TRBD1. V shed 6 bases and J 7 bases; nucleotides not matched to a gene: 8. The CDR3 spans 14 residues. Written as DNA, the CDR3 is TGTGCCAGCAGGCTAGGGACAGTTAGCGGGGAGCTGTTTTTT. Translated: CASRLGTVSGELFF.

Comment on this clonotype: A much larger clone differs from this one at a single base, so this may be a read error. The rearrangement joins TRBV24-1 to TRBJ1-1; 9 nucleotides match TRBD1. CDR3 size: 15 residues. CDR1 KGHDR and CDR2 SFDVKD come from the germline V gene. CDR3 DNA: TGTGCCACCAGCGATCGACAGGGACAGGGAACTGAAGCTCTCTTT. Translated, it gives CATSDRQGQGTEALF.

Ten or more counts support this clonotype. The V call is TRBV20-1, the J call TRBJ1-1, with D perhaps TRBD1 (6 bases). Germline assignment: CDR1 DFQATT and CDR2 SNEGSKA (reference sequence). CDR3 length: 14 residues. V lost 6 bases and J 4 bases, leaving 18 bases between the germline ends. The CDR3 coding sequence is TGCAGTGCCGAGTTTCGGACAGCCACCACTGAAGCTTTCTTT. This encodes CSAEFRTATTEAFF.

There are a few counts of this clonotype. The V gene is TRBV6-2 or TRBV6-3, the J gene TRBJ2-7, with 9 positions matching TRBD2. Germline V gene lookup returns CDR1 MNHEY and CDR2 SVGEGT. The CDR3 is 17 residues long. V lost 6 bases, J lost 4 bases, and 16 bases stayed unmatched. The CDR3 sequence: CASSLNTASGDLYEQYF. CDR3 bases: TGTGCCAGCAGCCTCAACACGGCTAGCGGGGACCTATACGAGCAGTACTTC.